The rows below give T cell receptor beta chains drawn from one sample of a study of memory B cells and T cells in multiple sclerosis. The assay was immunoSEQ multiplex PCR, and TCRdb's table has in-frame clones only and misses some. The data show tens of thousands of clones, about 82% seen once. Their cognate antigens are unknown. The sample taken for sequencing was PBMCs from blood kept in culture. These receptors all stem from a human donor with multiple sclerosis. The CDR3 runs from the conserved cysteine through the conserved F or W. The order of the fields is clone size, D gene, J gene, V gene, CDR3 DNA, CDR3 protein. A D gene is named only where the DNA matches it firmly. Not every row has a clone size; where given, it reads once, few, many or a size class.

clone size: NA; D gene: TRBD1; J gene: TRBJ1-2; V gene: TRBV2; CDR3 DNA: TGTGCCAGCAGTGGGGCAGGGGGTAACTATGGCTACACCTTC; CDR3 protein: CASSGAGGNYGYTF
clone size: NA; D gene: TRBD2; J gene: TRBJ2-3; V gene: TRBV5-6; CDR3 DNA: TGTGCCAGCAGCCTGACTAGCAGATACACAGATACGCAGTATTTT; CDR3 protein: CASSLTSRYTDTQYF
clone size: NA; D gene: NA; J gene: TRBJ2-7; V gene: TRBV30; CDR3 DNA: TGTGCCTGGAGTAAGTCAAGCGAGCAGTACTTC; CDR3 protein: CAWSKSSEQYF
clone size: NA; D gene: NA; J gene: TRBJ1-5; V gene: TRBV30; CDR3 DNA: TGTGCCTGGAGTGTACAAGGGTCAGAGCCCCAGCATTTT; CDR3 protein: CAWSVQGSEPQHF
clone size: NA; D gene: NA; J gene: TRBJ2-2; V gene: TRBV4-2; CDR3 DNA: TGTGCCAGCAGCCAAGAACCTGCAGACACCGGGGAGCTGTTTTTT; CDR3 protein: CASSQEPADTGELFF
clone size: few; D gene: NA; J gene: TRBJ1-5; V gene: TRBV6-1; CDR3 DNA: TGTGCCAGCAGCGAGACTTGGGATCAGCCCCAGCATTTT; CDR3 protein: CASSETWDQPQHF
clone size: NA; D gene: NA; J gene: TRBJ2-1; V gene: TRBV6-1; CDR3 DNA: TGTGCCAGCAGTGTCTACGACAATGAGCAGTTCTTC; CDR3 protein: CASSVYDNEQFF
clone size: NA; D gene: TRBD1; J gene: TRBJ1-3; V gene: TRBV6-5; CDR3 DNA: TGTGCCAGCAGATTGGACAGGGACGCCGGAAACACCATATATTTT; CDR3 protein: CASRLDRDAGNTIYF
clone size: NA; D gene: NA; J gene: TRBJ1-2; V gene: TRBV6-6; CDR3 DNA: TGTGCCAGCGGAGGCAACGTGAACTATGGCTACACCTTC; CDR3 protein: CASGGNVNYGYTF
clone size: NA; D gene: NA; J gene: TRBJ1-6; V gene: TRBV18; CDR3 DNA: TGTGCCAGCTCACCAAGGAGGGACCCCAATTCACCCCTCCACTTT; CDR3 protein: CASSPRRDPNSPLHF
clone size: NA; D gene: NA; J gene: TRBJ1-1; V gene: TRBV2; CDR3 DNA: TGTGCCAGCAGTGGTGAAGGGCTGAACACTGAAGCTTTCTTT; CDR3 protein: CASSGEGLNTEAFF
clone size: once; D gene: TRBD2; J gene: TRBJ2-5; V gene: TRBV28; CDR3 DNA: TGTGCCAGCATTAGCGGGAGGGAATGGATCCTCCAAGAGACCCAGTACTTC; CDR3 protein: CASISGREWILQETQYF
clone size: NA; D gene: NA; J gene: TRBJ1-1; V gene: TRBV6-1; CDR3 DNA: TGTGCCAGCAATAGTTACACTGAAGCTTTCTTT; CDR3 protein: CASNSYTEAFF
clone size: NA; D gene: TRBD1; J gene: TRBJ2-7; V gene: TRBV6-1; CDR3 DNA: TGTGCCAGCAGGCGGGACAGGATCGACGAGCAGTACTTC; CDR3 protein: CASRRDRIDEQYF
clone size: NA; D gene: NA; J gene: TRBJ2-6; V gene: TRBV10-3; CDR3 DNA: TGTGCCATCAGTGAGGACAAGAAGTCGCCTGGGGCCAACGTCCTGACTTTC; CDR3 protein: CAISEDKKSPGANVLTF
clone size: NA; D gene: NA; J gene: TRBJ2-3; V gene: TRBV5-4; CDR3 DNA: TGTGCCAGCAGCTTGTGGGGGAGGGGGCTAGGTATTTTGTATTTT; CDR3 protein: CASSLWGRGLGILYF
clone size: NA; D gene: TRBD2; J gene: TRBJ2-1; V gene: TRBV19; CDR3 DNA: TGTGCCAGTAGTATCAGCGGGATCCCAGAATCCTCTGAGCAGTTCTTC; CDR3 protein: CASSISGIPESSEQFF
clone size: NA; D gene: NA; J gene: TRBJ1-3; V gene: TRBV29-1; CDR3 DNA: TGCAGCGTGACTAGACAGAGAGGAAACACCATATATTTT; CDR3 protein: CSVTRQRGNTIYF
clone size: NA; D gene: NA; J gene: TRBJ2-7; V gene: TRBV5-1; CDR3 DNA: TGCGCCAGCAGCTTGGTGGGTACCTACGAGCAGTACTTC; CDR3 protein: CASSLVGTYEQYF
clone size: NA; D gene: NA; J gene: TRBJ1-1; V gene: TRBV7-3; CDR3 DNA: TGTGCCAGCAGGTTCCAATCTCCGAACACTGAAGCTTTCTTT; CDR3 protein: CASRFQSPNTEAFF
clone size: NA; D gene: NA; J gene: TRBJ2-1; V gene: TRBV27; CDR3 DNA: TGTGCCAGCAGTTTCGGGGGAGATGAGCAGTTCTTC; CDR3 protein: CASSFGGDEQFF
clone size: NA; D gene: TRBD1; J gene: TRBJ2-1; V gene: TRBV20-1; CDR3 DNA: TGCAGTGGGGGACAGCCGTTTGTCTTC; CDR3 protein: CSGGQPFVF
clone size: NA; D gene: NA; J gene: TRBJ2-7; V gene: TRBV6-5; CDR3 DNA: TGTGCCAGCAGGACGGGGGCTTTTGGGTACGAGCAGTACTTC; CDR3 protein: CASRTGAFGYEQYF
clone size: NA; D gene: NA; J gene: TRBJ2-7; V gene: TRBV19; CDR3 DNA: TGTGCCAGTAGTATAACCGACAGTTCCTACGAGCAGTACTTC; CDR3 protein: CASSITDSSYEQYF
clone size: NA; D gene: NA; J gene: TRBJ2-7; V gene: TRBV7-9; CDR3 DNA: TGTGCCAGCAGCTTATCAGGGAACGAGCAGTACTTC; CDR3 protein: CASSLSGNEQYF
clone size: NA; D gene: TRBD1; J gene: TRBJ2-7; V gene: TRBV6-5; CDR3 DNA: TGTGCCAGCAGTTACACCGGGACAGGGGGCAACTACGAGCAGTACTTC; CDR3 protein: CASSYTGTGGNYEQYF
clone size: NA; D gene: NA; J gene: TRBJ1-2; V gene: TRBV30; CDR3 DNA: TGTGCCTGGAGTGAGACCCCCGGGACATTCAAACACACCTTC; CDR3 protein: CAWSETPGTFKHTF
clone size: NA; D gene: NA; J gene: TRBJ2-7; V gene: TRBV5-1; CDR3 DNA: TGCGCCAGCAGCTTGGTGGGGGTAAGCTCCTACGAGCAGTACTTC; CDR3 protein: CASSLVGVSSYEQYF
clone size: NA; D gene: NA; J gene: TRBJ2-1; V gene: TRBV5-6; CDR3 DNA: TGTGCCAGCAGCTTCCGGGCCCTGGGGGGCAATGAGCAGTTCTTC; CDR3 protein: CASSFRALGGNEQFF
clone size: NA; D gene: TRBD1; J gene: TRBJ1-1; V gene: TRBV5-1; CDR3 DNA: TGCGCCAGCAGCTTAGGGGGCGAGAACACTGAAGCTTTCTTT; CDR3 protein: CASSLGGENTEAFF
clone size: NA; D gene: TRBD2; J gene: TRBJ2-5; V gene: TRBV6-1; CDR3 DNA: TGTGCCAGCAGCGTCGGGACTAGCGGTGTGACCCAGTACTTC; CDR3 protein: CASSVGTSGVTQYF
clone size: few; D gene: TRBD1; J gene: TRBJ2-7; V gene: TRBV19; CDR3 DNA: TGTGCCAGTAGTCATTCGGACAGGTCCTACGAGCAGTACTTC; CDR3 protein: CASSHSDRSYEQYF
clone size: NA; D gene: TRBD2; J gene: TRBJ2-3; V gene: TRBV15; CDR3 DNA: TGTGCCACCAGCAGAGCAAGCGGGAGAGGAACGCAGTATTTT; CDR3 protein: CATSRASGRGTQYF
clone size: NA; D gene: TRBD1; J gene: TRBJ2-1; V gene: TRBV29-1; CDR3 DNA: TGCAGCGTAGACGACAGGGGCTCCTACAATGAGCAGTTCTTC; CDR3 protein: CSVDDRGSYNEQFF
clone size: NA; D gene: TRBD2; J gene: TRBJ2-7; V gene: TRBV9; CDR3 DNA: TGTGCCAGCAGCGTAGGAGGACTAGCGGGGGACGAGCAGTACTTC; CDR3 protein: CASSVGGLAGDEQYF
clone size: NA; D gene: TRBD1; J gene: TRBJ1-2; V gene: TRBV9; CDR3 DNA: TGTGCCAGCAGCTTATCTCGGGACAGGTCCTATGGCTACACCTTC; CDR3 protein: CASSLSRDRSYGYTF
clone size: NA; D gene: NA; J gene: TRBJ1-1; V gene: TRBV18; CDR3 DNA: TGTGCCAGCTCCCAACGCGGAGGGAGGAACACTGAAGCTTTCTTT; CDR3 protein: CASSQRGGRNTEAFF
clone size: NA; D gene: TRBD2; J gene: TRBJ2-1; V gene: TRBV11-2; CDR3 DNA: TGTGCCAGCAGCTTTAGCACTAGCGGACCCCTAAAGGACAATGAGCAGTTCTTC; CDR3 protein: CASSFSTSGPLKDNEQFF
clone size: NA; D gene: TRBD2; J gene: TRBJ2-1; V gene: TRBV19; CDR3 DNA: TGTGCCAGTAGTCCTTCGGGACTAGCAGCATACAATGAGCAGTTCTTC; CDR3 protein: CASSPSGLAAYNEQFF
clone size: NA; D gene: NA; J gene: TRBJ1-3; V gene: TRBV5-1; CDR3 DNA: TGCGCCAGCAGCACAGGGTCTGGAAACACCATATATTTT; CDR3 protein: CASSTGSGNTIYF
clone size: NA; D gene: TRBD1; J gene: TRBJ1-2; V gene: TRBV2; CDR3 DNA: TGTGCCAGCAGTAAGACAGGGGGGTATGGCTACACCTTC; CDR3 protein: CASSKTGGYGYTF
clone size: NA; D gene: NA; J gene: TRBJ1-1; V gene: TRBV6-5; CDR3 DNA: TGTGCCAGCAGCACTGACAAGGGGCAGGTCACTGAAGCTTTCTTT; CDR3 protein: CASSTDKGQVTEAFF
clone size: NA; D gene: NA; J gene: TRBJ2-1; V gene: TRBV6-5; CDR3 DNA: TGTGCCAGCAGTTACTCTCCGACTAGAGGTGATGAGCAGTTCTTC; CDR3 protein: CASSYSPTRGDEQFF
clone size: NA; D gene: NA; J gene: TRBJ1-1; V gene: TRBV5-1; CDR3 DNA: TGCGCCAGCAGCACGGGTTACACTGAAGCTTTCTTT; CDR3 protein: CASSTGYTEAFF
clone size: NA; D gene: TRBD1; J gene: TRBJ1-2; V gene: TRBV27; CDR3 DNA: TGTGCCAGCAGTCCCCGGACAGGGTTGAATGGCTACACCTTC; CDR3 protein: CASSPRTGLNGYTF
clone size: NA; D gene: TRBD1; J gene: TRBJ2-3; V gene: TRBV2; CDR3 DNA: TGTGCCAGCAGTTGGACAGGGGCAGATACGCAGTATTTT; CDR3 protein: CASSWTGADTQYF
clone size: NA; D gene: NA; J gene: TRBJ2-1; V gene: TRBV9; CDR3 DNA: TGTGCCAGCAGCAGACAGGGACTTTCTGGCAATGAGCAGTTCTTC; CDR3 protein: CASSRQGLSGNEQFF
clone size: NA; D gene: TRBD2; J gene: TRBJ2-5; V gene: TRBV6-5; CDR3 DNA: TGTGCCCCCGAAGGGCCTAGCGGGTCCCAAGAGACCCAGTACTTC; CDR3 protein: CAPEGPSGSQETQYF
clone size: NA; D gene: TRBD2; J gene: TRBJ2-7; V gene: TRBV6-5; CDR3 DNA: TGTGCCAGCAGGAGGGGAGGGGCCTACGAGCAGTACTTC; CDR3 protein: CASRRGGAYEQYF
clone size: few; D gene: TRBD1; J gene: TRBJ1-4; V gene: TRBV6-6; CDR3 DNA: TGTGCCAGCAGTTACTCCGGGACAGGGGGCGAAAAACTGTTTTTT; CDR3 protein: CASSYSGTGGEKLFF
clone size: NA; D gene: TRBD2; J gene: TRBJ2-7; V gene: TRBV27; CDR3 DNA: TGTGCCAGCAGGAGACTAGCGGGAGGGGTCGACGAGCAGTACTTC; CDR3 protein: CASRRLAGGVDEQYF
clone size: NA; D gene: NA; J gene: TRBJ2-1; V gene: TRBV7-8; CDR3 DNA: TGTGCCAGCAGCTTAGCAGTGAGAGGAAACAATGAGCAGTTCTTC; CDR3 protein: CASSLAVRGNNEQFF
clone size: NA; D gene: NA; J gene: TRBJ1-6; V gene: TRBV7-3; CDR3 DNA: TGTGCCAGCAGCTTGAGTGGGGGCTATAATTCACCCCTCCACTTT; CDR3 protein: CASSLSGGYNSPLHF
clone size: once; D gene: TRBD2; J gene: TRBJ2-2; V gene: TRBV19; CDR3 DNA: TGTGCCACCGATACAGGACTAGCGGGGCCAGTAGGGGTCGGGGAGCTGTTTTTT; CDR3 protein: CATDTGLAGPVGVGELFF